These 21 T cell receptor beta chains came from one sample sequenced in a study of blood T cell repertoires in COVID-19. Assay: immunoSEQ multiplex PCR; the TCRdb copy retains only in-frame clones and omits some. The sample gives roughly 200,000 clones, 70% to 90% of which show up once; 1.2% is in the top ten. Sequencing was performed on PBMCs or T cells enriched from blood (not recorded which). The receptors were sampled from a man aged 25 to 40 who had recovered from COVID-19.

V usage is TRBV20-1 and J usage is TRBJ2-1; 7 bases map to TRBD1. The trim removed 7 bases at V and 14 bases at J, leaving 8 bases unmatched. The CDR3 runs to 10 residues. The germline V gene has CDR1 DFQATT and CDR2 SNEGSKA (reference sequence). CDR3 in DNA: TGCAGTGTCCCGAGGGGGCAGGAGTTCTTC. Translated: CSVPRGQEFF.

This rearrangement joins TRBV29-1 to TRBJ2-1; 7 bases match TRBD1. V shed 6 bases and J 0 bases; nucleotides not matched to a gene: 2. Germline CDR1 SQVTM, CDR2 ANQGSEA. There are 13 residues in the CDR3. CDR3 amino acids: CSVNRGSYNEQFF. The DNA of the CDR3 is TGCAGCGTCAACAGGGGCTCCTACAATGAGCAGTTCTTC.

The rearrangement uses TRBV29-1 and TRBJ1-1, with a tentative D call TRBD1 (5 bases). Germline V gives CDR1 SQVTM, CDR2 ANQGSEA. The CDR3 spans 14 residues. The V end was cut by 5 bases, the J end by 7 bases, with 20 bases between. The CDR3 nucleotides read TGCAGCGTTAACGAACAACGCCCGGGACTTGAAGCTTTCTTT. Its protein product is CSVNEQRPGLEAFF.

This rearrangement joins TRBV4-3 to TRBJ2-5, with D unclear. Between the trimmed V and J ends, which lost 0 bases and 2 bases, there was a span of 7 bases. CDR3 size: 14 residues. The germline V gene has CDR1 LGHNA and CDR2 YSLEER. The CDR3 DNA reads TGCGCCAGCAGCCAAGAGGCTGCTCAAGAGACCCAGTACTTC. Translation: CASSQEAAQETQYF.

This rearrangement joins TRBV11-2 to TRBJ1-3; D is perhaps TRBD1 (5 bases). The length of the CDR3 is 15 residues. Germline V gene lookup returns CDR1 SGHAT and CDR2 FQNNGV. Trimming removed 5 bases from V and 0 bases from J, with 11 bases in between. The CDR3 here is CASSNSRVSGNTIYF. The CDR3 nucleotides are TGTGCCAGCAGCAATTCCAGGGTCTCTGGAAACACCATATATTTT.

V is TRBV5-5 and J is TRBJ1-2; 8 bases map to TRBD1. CDR1 is SGHKS and CDR2 is YYEKEE in the germline V gene (reference sequence). J was trimmed by 7 bases and V by 4 bases; bases with no gene match: 6. The CDR3 length is 13 residues. The CDR3 protein is CASSPGTGRGYTF. The CDR3 DNA is TGTGCCAGCAGCCCTGGGACAGGCCGTGGCTACACCTTC.

The chain employs TRBV7-9 and TRBJ2-3; 9 positions match TRBD2. V gave up 4 bases and J gave up 0 bases; unmatched junction bases: 5. From germline, CDR1 is SEHNR and CDR2 FQNEAQ (reference sequence). CDR3 length: 16 amino acids. DNA for the CDR3: TGTGCCAGCAGCTCAGGTAGCGGGAGAAGCACAGATACGCAGTATTTT. Translating gives CASSSGSGRSTDTQYF.

The chain recombines TRBV15 with TRBJ2-4; TRBD1 agrees at 10 bases. This CDR3 region has 14 residues. Germline values: CDR1 LNHNV, CDR2 YYDKDF (reference sequence). With V trimmed by 6 bases and J by 6 bases, 5 bases remained unmatched. CDR3: CATRLTGGGNIQYF. DNA for the CDR3: TGTGCCACCAGGTTGACAGGGGGCGGAAACATTCAGTACTTC.

The chain links TRBV5-1 to TRBJ2-7; no definite D call. V lost 4 bases and J 0 bases, leaving 5 bases between the germline ends. Germline CDR1 is SGHRS and CDR2 is YFSETQ. The CDR3 runs 12 residues. The CDR3 coding sequence is TGCGCCAGCAGCCCGAGCTCCTACGAGCAGTACTTC. It is translated as CASSPSSYEQYF.

Concerning this clone: Other DNA sequences of this sample code for an identical CDR3. The chain uses TRBV19 and TRBJ1-5; 7 positions match TRBD1. The germline V gene has CDR1 LNHDA and CDR2 SQIVND (reference sequence). CDR3 length: 14 residues. J gave up 2 bases and V 6 bases, and 4 bases lay outside the gene matches. The CDR3 protein is CASSRGQGNQPQHF. CDR3 nucleotide sequence: TGTGCCAGTAGCCGCGGACAGGGCAATCAGCCCCAGCATTTT.

The V gene is TRBV11-2, the J gene TRBJ1-3; a weak D match, TRBD1 (5 bases). CDR3 size: 14 residues. Trimming left V 2 bases short and J 10 bases short, with 15 bases between. Germline lookup yields CDR1 SGHAT and CDR2 FQNNGV. For the CDR3, the DNA is TGTGCCAGCAGCTTATTACCCGAGGACAAGACCATATATTTT. This sequence encodes CASSLLPEDKTIYF.

The chain carries TRBV11-1 and TRBJ2-2; D unresolved. CDR1 and CDR2 from the germline V gene are SGHAT and FQDESV (reference sequence). Trimming cost V 5 bases and J 0 bases, with 7 bases left between them. The CDR3 totals 14 residues. CDR3 sequence (DNA): TGTGCCAGCAGCCCTAAAGCGAACACCGGGGAGCTGTTTTTT. Its translation: CASSPKANTGELFF.

Points on this clone: Other DNA sequences from this sample encode an identical CDR3 as well. This sequence joins TRBV28 and TRBJ2-3; 9 bases line up with TRBD2. V shed 4 bases and J 3 bases; nucleotides not matched to a gene: 2. Germline CDR1 MDHEN, CDR2 SYDVKM. The CDR3 spans 14 residues. CDR3 protein: CASSSTSGTDTQYF. The CDR3 DNA sequence: TGTGCCAGCAGTTCGACTAGCGGTACAGATACGCAGTATTTT.

The gene calls are TRBV15 and TRBJ2-1, with TRBD2 matching over 10 bases. Germline V CDR1 and CDR2: LNHNV, YYDKDF (reference sequence). The CDR3 runs 15 residues. V shed 1 base and J 4 bases; nucleotides not matched to a gene: 1. The CDR3 sequence is CATSRASGSYNEQFF. For the CDR3, the DNA is TGTGCCACCAGCAGAGCTAGCGGGAGTTACAATGAGCAGTTCTTC.

The chain combines TRBV6-5 with TRBJ1-5; 7 bases are a match to TRBD1. The junction had 7 bases not matched to a gene; V was cut back by 8 bases and J by 3 bases. CDR1 and CDR2 (germline): MNHEY, SVGAGI. The CDR3 is made up of 14 amino acids. This CDR3 is CASSDRTYNQPQHF. For the CDR3, the DNA is TGTGCCAGCTCGGACAGGACCTACAATCAGCCCCAGCATTTT.

The chain combines TRBV27 with TRBJ2-1; D remains ambiguous. Germline CDR1 is MNHEY and CDR2 is SMNVEV (reference sequence). The length of the CDR3 is 13 residues. Trimming pared 2 bases from V and 4 bases from J, leaving 6 bases between. CDR3 loop: CASSLGRYNEQFF. For the CDR3, the DNA is TGTGCCAGCAGTTTAGGTCGGTACAATGAGCAGTTCTTC.

The chain recombines TRBV11-2 with TRBJ1-4; D gene unclear. This CDR3 comprises 15 residues. V was pared by 6 bases and J by 3 bases, with 14 bases between. CDR1 is SGHAT and CDR2 is FQNNGV in the germline V gene. The CDR3 DNA reads as TGTGCCAGCAGTTTCCGGGGATCCGCTAATGAAAAACTGTTTTTT. Its protein is CASSFRGSANEKLFF. The entire variable domain, with the rest obtained from reference TRBV11-2 and TRBJ1-4, is as follows: EAGVAQSPRYKIIEKRQSVAFWCNPISGHATLYWYQQILGQGPKLLIQFQNNGVVDDSQLPKDRFSAERLKGVDSTLKIQPAKLEDSAVYLCASSFRGSANEKLFFGSGTQLSVL.

The chain links TRBV5-1 to TRBJ1-1, with TRBD1 identical over 7 bases. The CDR3 runs 16 residues. V dropped 5 bases and J dropped 0; count of bases not matched to a gene: 10. Looked up from germline, CDR1 is SGHRS and CDR2 is YFSETQ. In DNA, the CDR3 is TGCGCCAGCAGTCGGGACAGCTTGAGTATGAACACTGAAGCTTTCTTT. It encodes CASSRDSLSMNTEAFF. The full variable domain, in which reference TRBV5-1 and TRBJ1-1 provide the parts outside the CDR3, is KAGVTQTPRYLIKTRGQQVTLSCSPISGHRSVSWYQQTPGQGLQFLFEYFSETQRNKGNFPGRFSGRQFSNSRSEMNVSTLELGDSALYLCASSRDSLSMNTEAFFGQGTRLTVV.

In this sample, this clone turned up a few times. The chain combines TRBV4-3 with TRBJ2-7; 10 positions agree with TRBD1. The ends lost 4 bases at V and 4 bases at J; junction bases unmatched: 4. Germline CDR1 is LGHNA and CDR2 is YSLEER. The CDR3 consists of 14 residues. As DNA, the CDR3 is TGCGCCAGCAGCCGAGACAGGGGGCGTTACGAGCAGTACTTC. Amino acids: CASSRDRGRYEQYF.

The chain employs TRBV18 and TRBJ1-1; TRBD1 agrees at 10 bases. Looked up from germline, CDR1 is KGHSH and CDR2 is LQKENI. CDR3 length: 17 residues. V was clipped by 3 bases and J by 0 bases; unmatched bases: 7. CDR3 DNA sequence: TGTGCCAGCTCACCTGGACAGGGGGGGCCAATGAACACTGAAGCTTTCTTT. Amino acids: CASSPGQGGPMNTEAFF.

This clone came up once. V gene TRBV12-3 or TRBV12-4 combines with J gene TRBJ2-3; D is uncertain. Trimming removed 4 bases at V and 5 bases at J, with 4 bases between. This CDR3 spans 11 amino acids. The CDR3 DNA is TGTGCCAGCAGTTCGGTAGATACGCAGTATTTT. It is translated as CASSSVDTQYF.